This record concerns one TCR beta chain sequence. This sample is part of a study of T cell changes during pregnancy in multiple sclerosis. Sequencing used immunoSEQ multiplex PCR; TCRdb keeps in-frame clones, though not all of them. The table shows tens of thousands of clones, with approximately 92% occurring only once. The V gene end was trimmed by 4 bases and the J gene end by 5 bases; junction bases not matched to a gene: 2. CDR1 MNHEY and CDR2 SVGAGI come from the germline V gene. The CDR3 is 15 amino acids. The rearrangement uses TRBV6-5 and TRBJ2-5; 15 bases line up with TRBD2. The input for sequencing was peripheral blood, taken in the third trimester of pregnancy. The receptor comes from a female donor in good health, enrolled as a control in a pregnancy study. CDR3 coding DNA: TGTGCCAGCAGTTCCGGGACTAGCGGGGGGGAGACCCAGTACTTC. It encodes CASSSGTSGGETQYF.